This T cell receptor beta chain comes out of a study of blood T cell repertoires in COVID-19. Study as a whole: Italy, Spain and the United States were the sources of the convalescent and acute COVID-19 samples. Sources were T cells, B-cell-depleted T cells, or PBMCs; the material itself was cDNA or gDNA.

Methods used by the authors: Reference gene primer amplification in the assay estimated nucleated cell counts. The protocol was immunoSEQ multiplex PCR, while the TCRdb copy is restricted to in-frame clones and leaves out a portion. The V and J calls and the clone size are those of that table, but D and trimming were determined from the DNA. The sample holds nearly 350,000 clones, about 93% seen once. The CDR3 length is 17 residues. Per germline, CDR1 KGHSH and CDR2 LQKENI. The V end lost 3 bases, the J end lost 8 bases, and 25 bases lay between the germline ends. This TCR derives from a woman aged 18-29 years who had recovered from COVID-19. J is TRBJ1-2 and V is TRBV18; D is possibly TRBD1 (5 bases). Sequenced: peripheral blood. The CDR3, as DNA: TGTGCCAGCTCACCTACAGGATCCACGCTCCCGGGGGAGGGCTACACCTTC. It codes for CASSPTGSTLPGEGYTF.